This record looks at one T cell receptor beta chain sequence and its context. Its antigen is not known. There are 16 residues in the CDR3. V shed 0 bases and J 1 base; nucleotides not matched to a gene: 2. CDR1 is SGHRS, CDR2 YFSETQ, per germline. Stem cell-like memory, regulatory, central memory and naive CD4+ cells were sorted via CD45RO/CCR7/CD25/CD127/CD95/CD27. The data originate from a study of beta chain features in type 1 diabetes. Across the whole study: Sorted cells examined across all samples numbered more than 100 million.

Every isolated RNA sample was fully reverse transcribed, so sequencing captured expressed TCRB transcripts. About 3.57 million reads were obtained on average from naive, central memory and regulatory T cell samples. The data were produced by immunoSEQ multiplex PCR, yet TCRdb's version contains in-frame clones alone and is incomplete. Seen here are about 450,000 clones, around 10% observed once, and the top ten hold over 0.035%. Notes on the study in general: In the patient group, naive, central memory and Treg TCRB repertoires seemed more alike than in the healthy donor group.

Source material: naive CD4+ T cells from blood. The gene calls are TRBV5-1 and TRBJ2-3, with TRBD2 matching over 10 bases. This TCR derives from a woman between 18 and 29 years old in good health. CDR3 coding DNA: TGCGCCAGCAGCTTGGGACTAGCGGGCGGCACAGATACGCAGTATTTT. It codes for CASSLGLAGGTDTQYF.